Below, one TCR beta chain is given with its context. What it recognizes is unknown. The data derive from a study of blood T cells in healthy people across ages. The second PCR ran roughly 6 to 11 cycles with a sample-barcoded 5' primer and J-beta primers. TCRdb itself ran the 5' RACE reads through MiXCR, one entry per CDR3 protein. The repertoire holds nearly 800,000 distinct CDR3 sequences, with roughly 25% as singletons. Regarding the study as a whole: A roughly linear age-dependent decrease characterized TCR beta diversity per million T cells.

The sample was also linked to a second study, of T cells of mothers and their children.

The sequence derives from a boy between 10 and 17 years old in good health. The specimen was blood.

The CDR3 loop reads CASSTYDLSYEQYF. CDR3 bases: TGTGCCAGCAGTACCTACGACCTGTCCTACGAGCAGTACTTC. The chain couples TRBV28 to TRBJ2-7; D ambiguous. V gave up 5 bases and J gave up 1 base, with 12 bases separating them. Germline lookup yields CDR1 MDHEN and CDR2 SYDVKM. This CDR3 comprises 14 residues.